This T cell receptor beta chain was obtained from a study of shared clonotypes between healthy human individuals. Study-level background: Per donor, CD8 memory used one plate, CD8 naive used two, CD4 memory used three and CD4 naive used three.

Points on this clone: Its antigen is not identified.

This table comes from immunoSEQ multiplex PCR, and its TCRdb copy is limited to in-frame clones, with some not included. The sample holds approximately 1,000,000 clones; more than 75% are singletons and the top ten take about 0.52%. Adult Caucasians living in Nashville, Tennessee made up all of the donors. General observations from the study: Naive subsets typically showed greater estimated richness than memory subsets.

Germline CDR1 and CDR2: SGHRS and YFSETQ. The CDR3 covers 13 residues. Trimming took off 6 bases at V and 1 base at J, with 10 bases between the two ends. Sample: memory CD4+ T cells from PBMCs. The subset was: CD45RA-negative fraction. The chain has TRBV5-1 and TRBJ1-1; D gene uncertain. This receptor was taken from a man between 18 and 35 years old in good health. Some clones in this sample may be carry-over from other donors' samples. The CDR3 here is CASNLDTNTEAFF. The DNA for the CDR3 is TGCGCCAGCAACCTTGACACGAACACTGAAGCTTTCTTT.